This T cell receptor beta chain was sequenced in a study of blood T cells in healthy people across ages. Notes on the study in general: Greater diversity and more naive CD4+ cells were seen in long-lived donors than in aged donors.

Aged about 6 to 90, donors were systemically healthy Caucasians from Russia. Every donor provided around 9.5 milliliters of peripheral blood. The use of a sample-barcoded 5' primer and a J-beta primer mix characterized a second PCR of 7 to 11 cycles. Each cDNA molecule was tagged by a template-switch adaptor with 12 random nucleotides. Via MiXCR, TCRdb re-called the 5' RACE reads, giving one row per CDR3 protein. The sample lists about 670,000 distinct CDR3 sequences, about 43% seen once, with 25% to 35% in the top ten. The CDR3 loop spans 15 amino acids. Trimming took off 0 bases at V and 3 bases at J, with 9 bases between the two ends. CDR1 MNHNY and CDR2 SVGAGI come from the germline V gene (reference sequence). Comments on this clonotype: The target antigen is unknown.

The sequencing input was blood. The chain uses TRBV6-6 and TRBJ1-5; D uncertain. The source of this sequence is a man older than 75 in good health. The CDR3 nucleotides read TGTGCCAGCAGTTACTCGCCACAGAACAATCAGCCCCAGCATTTT. This codes for CASSYSPQNNQPQHF.